The 15 T cell receptor beta chains below come from one sample, sequenced in a study of blood T cell repertoires in COVID-19. TCRdb keeps only in-frame clones here, not all; method: immunoSEQ multiplex PCR. This table holds some 310,000 clones, roughly 90% found once. Sequences were obtained from PBMCs or T cells enriched from blood (not recorded which). The receptors shown here come from a young woman who had recovered from COVID-19.

The CDR3 DNA reads as TGTGCCAGCAGACCGACTGGACTAGCGGGATCCACAGATACGCAGTATTTT. Translated, it gives CASRPTGLAGSTDTQYF. The rearrangement joins TRBV27 to TRBJ2-3; TRBD2 aligns across 12 bases. The CDR3 covers 17 residues. The junction had 9 bases not matched to a gene; V was cut back by 6 bases and J by 2 bases. Germline V CDR1 and CDR2: MNHEY, SMNVEV (reference sequence).

This sequence joins TRBV29-1 and TRBJ1-5; D gene uncertain. Germline values: CDR1 SQVTM, CDR2 ANQGSEA. The CDR3 runs to 13 residues. V was shortened by 1 base and J by 1 base, with 5 bases between the two germline ends. The CDR3 sequence: CSVEAGSNQPQHF. In DNA, the CDR3 is TGCAGCGTTGAAGCGGGGAGCAATCAGCCCCAGCATTTT.

This sequence joins TRBV29-1 and TRBJ1-4; D is possibly TRBD1 (5 bases). Germline V gives CDR1 SQVTM, CDR2 ANQGSEA. V lost 7 bases, J lost 5 bases, and 20 bases lay in between. The length of the CDR3 is 15 residues. The CDR3 loop is CSAGGLKGENEKLFF. CDR3 sequence (DNA): TGCAGCGCCGGCGGCTTGAAAGGGGAAAATGAAAAACTGTTTTTT.

The chain joins TRBV7-9 to TRBJ1-4; D uncertain. CDR1 SEHNR and CDR2 FQNEAQ come from the germline V gene (reference sequence). V gave up 5 bases and J gave up 11 bases, with 24 bases separating them. CDR3 length: 16 amino acids. In nucleotides, the CDR3 is TGTGCCAGCAGCCGTGGTCCTAGTAATGAAAGACCTAAACTGTTTTTT. Translating it yields CASSRGPSNERPKLFF.

This chain uses TRBV30 with TRBJ2-3, with a possible D match to TRBD1 (7 bases). Germline V gives CDR1 GTSNPN, CDR2 SVGIG (reference sequence). Trimming left V 1 base short and J 4 bases short, with 21 bases between. The CDR3 runs to 17 residues. CDR3 nucleotides: TGTGCCTGGAGTGCCCAGAGGGGGCAGCGGGTTTCAGATACGCAGTATTTT. Its translation is CAWSAQRGQRVSDTQYF.

This clone was observed a single time. The chain links TRBV19 to TRBJ1-5; 7 bases line up with TRBD1. CDR1 is LNHDA and CDR2 is SQIVND in the germline V gene (reference sequence). The CDR3 has 16 residues. V trimming: 6 bases; J trimming: 2 bases; junction bases outside the gene matches: 10. The CDR3 coding sequence is TGTGCCAGTAGGGGAACAGGGGTGTGGGGCAATCAGCCCCAGCATTTT. Translation gives CASRGTGVWGNQPQHF.

The rearrangement uses TRBV12-5 and TRBJ2-7, with 8 bases fitting TRBD2. The CDR3 runs 16 residues. The V and J ends lost 8 bases and 2 bases, in that order; junction bases with no gene match: 14. Germline-derived CDR1 and CDR2 are LGHNT and FRNRAP. The CDR3 is CASLCRFGREAYEQYF. In DNA, the CDR3 is TGTGCTAGTCTTTGTAGGTTCGGGAGGGAGGCCTACGAGCAGTACTTC.

The chain has TRBV6-5 and TRBJ2-7; TRBD1 aligns across 11 bases. The CDR3 spans 15 residues. With 0 bases clipped from V and 7 bases from J, the junction kept 5 bases outside the gene matches. The germline gives CDR1 MNHEY, CDR2 SVGAGI. CDR3 nucleotide sequence: TGTGCCAGCAGTTACTCCGGACAGGGGGCGTGGGAGCAGTACTTC. It specifies CASSYSGQGAWEQYF.

V and J are TRBV5-1 and TRBJ2-1; D remains unclear. With 2 bases removed from V and 8 bases from J, the gap between germline ends came to 11 bases. The CDR3 loop spans 13 amino acids. Germline CDR1 and CDR2: SGHRS and YFSETQ. The CDR3 region is CASSFPRPDEQFF. CDR3 DNA sequence: TGCGCCAGCAGCTTCCCCAGGCCCGATGAGCAGTTCTTC.

This chain links TRBV4-1 with TRBJ1-2; 7 bases map to TRBD1. The J segment lost 6 bases and the V segment lost 0 bases, leaving 13 bases of the junction unmatched. The CDR3 is 17 residues long. Germline lookup yields CDR1 MGHRA and CDR2 YSYEKL. The CDR3 protein is CASSQDRRGLYRNGYTF. CDR3 in DNA: TGCGCCAGCAGCCAAGATAGGAGGGGGCTATATCGAAATGGCTACACCTTC.

This clone was counted once. The chain has TRBV6-6 and TRBJ2-5; D is perhaps TRBD2 (5 bases). The V end was cut by 4 bases, the J end by 5 bases, with 11 bases between. The V gene's germline CDR1 is MNHNY and CDR2 SVGAGI (reference sequence). The length of the CDR3 is 13 residues. DNA for the CDR3: TGTGCCAGCAGTTCTCGGGGTGGCGAGACCCAGTACTTC. Protein: CASSSRGGETQYF.

This rearrangement joins TRBV2 to TRBJ2-2, with 7 positions matching TRBD1. The J segment lost 0 bases and the V segment lost 6 bases, leaving 13 bases of the junction unmatched. The length of the CDR3 is 18 residues. Germline V gene lookup returns CDR1 SNHLY and CDR2 FYNNEI. The CDR3 nucleotides are TGTGCCAGCAGCCGGGACAGATTTCTCCAGGCGAACACCGGGGAGCTGTTTTTT. It translates to CASSRDRFLQANTGELFF. Supplemented by reference TRBV2 and TRBJ2-2, the full variable domain reads EPEVTQTPSHQVTQMGQEVILRCVPISNHLYFYWYRQILGQKVEFLVSFYNNEISEKSEIFDDQFSVERPDGSNFTLKIRSTKLEDSAMYFCASSRDRFLQANTGELFFGEGSRLTVL.

To note about this clone: This sample includes further DNA sequences coding for the same CDR3. This chain connects TRBV6-5 to TRBJ2-7; 9 bases line up with TRBD1. The V gene's germline CDR1 is MNHEY and CDR2 SVGAGI. V shed 0 bases and J 1 base; nucleotides not matched to a gene: 4. CDR3 length: 16 residues. The CDR3 DNA is TGTGCCAGCAGTTACTCCAGGACAGGGGATTCCTACGAGCAGTACTTC. Translating it yields CASSYSRTGDSYEQYF.

The chain has TRBV7-9 and TRBJ1-6, with TRBD1 matching over 8 bases. Germline V lookup: CDR1 SEHNR, CDR2 FQNEAQ (reference sequence). The ends lost 4 bases at V and 2 bases at J; junction bases unmatched: 7. CDR3 size: 17 residues. The CDR3 is CASSSPPGQAYNSPLHF. The CDR3 DNA reads TGTGCCAGCAGCTCCCCTCCGGGACAGGCCTATAATTCACCCCTCCACTTT.

This chain connects TRBV3-1 (or the pseudogene TRBV3-2) to TRBJ2-5; no clear D. The V end lost 3 bases, the J end lost 5 bases, and 16 bases lay between the germline ends. CDR1 and CDR2 from the germline V gene are LGHDT and YNNKEL (reference sequence). The CDR3 runs 15 residues. CDR3 nucleotides: TGTGCCAGCAGCCATATTAAGGAGTTTTTGGAGACCCAGTACTTC. Translation: CASSHIKEFLETQYF.